This entry features one T cell receptor beta chain sequence. Antigen specificity is unknown. The data stem from a study of cytomegalovirus exposure and HLA in healthy donors. Study conclusions and caveats: The study dropped some indistinguishable V segments, TRBV6-2 and TRBV6-3 among them. Rare TCR sequences predominated, though certain public TCRs were found in many donors. Presence/absence analyses assumed roughly uniform sequencing depth across donors, which may not hold.

PCR used 60 Vbeta primers and 13 Jbeta primers. Libraries were prepared by immunoSEQ multiplex PCR; TCRdb keeps only in-frame clonotypes and omits some of them. The sample carries 110,000 to 150,000 clones, approximately 80% recorded once. The V segment lost 7 bases and the J segment 6 bases; nucleotides outside the gene matches: 12. Germline V gene data show CDR1 as MNHEY and CDR2 as SVGAGI. CDR3 length equals 15 residues. The receptor was isolated from a woman between 40 and 50 years old in good health and CMV-seronegative. The chain employs TRBV6-5 and TRBJ2-1, with TRBD2 matching 7 bases. The material sequenced was PBMCs. CDR3: CASTPLRGRGNEQFF. CDR3 in DNA: TGTGCCAGCACTCCCTTACGCGGGAGAGGCAATGAGCAGTTCTTC.